A single sample is the source of the 10 T cell receptor beta chains below, sequenced in a study of OX40 agonist ivuxolimab in advanced cancers. Profiling relied on immunoSEQ multiplex PCR, and the TCRdb table lists in-frame clones only, not all of them. The sample has about 80,000 clones; 94% are singletons. The material was CD4+ or CD8+ T cells sorted from blood, obtained in a trial of the OX40 agonist ivuxolimab. These receptors were collected from an adult with an advanced solid tumor such as melanoma, head and neck, liver or kidney cancer.

This sequence joins TRBV6-1 and TRBJ2-4; weak D call: TRBD1 (5 bases). The germline CDR1 and CDR2 sequences are MNHNS and SASEGT. The ends were cut back, 3 bases at V and 0 bases at J, with 15 bases in the middle. The CDR3 extends over 17 amino acids. The CDR3 region has the DNA TGTGCCAGCAGTGACAGTAAAGGGGAAATAGCCAAAAACATTCAGTACTTC. It translates to CASSDSKGEIAKNIQYF.

This chain joins TRBV7-9 and TRBJ2-7; TRBD1 matches 10 bases. This CDR3 spans 14 amino acids. Trimming removed 4 bases from V and 6 bases from J; junction bases left unmatched: 6. Germline CDR1 is SEHNR and CDR2 is FQNEAQ (reference sequence). The CDR3 spells CASSSGTGVREQYF. CDR3 coding DNA: TGTGCCAGCAGCTCCGGGACAGGGGTACGCGAGCAGTACTTC.

The V call is TRBV30, the J call TRBJ2-1; D gene ambiguous. Trimming shortened V by 7 bases and J by 8 bases, and 15 bases separated the two germline ends. Germline V gives CDR1 GTSNPN, CDR2 SVGIG (reference sequence). The CDR3 spans 12 residues. CDR3 coding DNA: TGTGCCTTTGACCCCTACTTCGATGAGCAGTTCTTC. This gives the protein CAFDPYFDEQFF.

This clone occurred once. CDR3 region: CASHGGGRIEETQYF. The CDR3 DNA is TGTGCCAGTCACGGCGGCGGGAGGATCGAAGAGACCCAGTACTTC. The V gene is TRBV13, the J gene TRBJ2-5; 8 nucleotides match TRBD2. Unmatched junction bases numbered 12, after V lost 9 bases and J lost 3 bases. Germline V gene lookup returns CDR1 PRHDT and CDR2 FYEKMQ (reference sequence). The CDR3 extends over 15 amino acids. Variable domain in full (rest from reference TRBV13 and TRBJ2-5): AAGVIQSPRHLIKEKRETATLKCYPIPRHDTVYWYQQGPGQDPQFLISFYEKMQSDKGSIPDRFSAQQFSDYHSELNMSSLELGDSALYFCASHGGGRIEETQYFGPGTRLLVL.

This sequence joins TRBV4-3 and TRBJ2-1; 12 nucleotides align to TRBD2. Looked up from germline, CDR1 is LGHNA and CDR2 is YSLEER. Unmatched junction bases numbered 9, after V lost 2 bases and J lost 4 bases. The CDR3 length is 18 residues. The CDR3 nucleotides read TGCGCCAGCAGCCAACTAGCGGGAGGGTCCAGGATGTACAATGAGCAGTTCTTC. Protein sequence: CASSQLAGGSRMYNEQFF.

The V and J genes are TRBV7-9 and TRBJ2-1; 10 bases agree with TRBD2. The junction had 11 bases not matched to a gene; V was cut back by 5 bases and J by 7 bases. Per germline, CDR1 SEHNR and CDR2 FQNEAQ (reference sequence). The CDR3 is 16 residues long. In DNA, the CDR3 is TGTGCCAGCAGCCCAATGGGGCTAGCGGGAGTTAATGAGCAGTTCTTC. Its protein is CASSPMGLAGVNEQFF.

The chain couples TRBV7-9 to TRBJ2-5; D uncertain. The CDR3 totals 14 residues. The germline CDR1 and CDR2 sequences are SEHNR and FQNEAQ (reference sequence). Trimming pared 1 base from V and 1 base from J, leaving 7 bases between. CDR3 residues: CASSLVNIQETQYF. In DNA form, the CDR3 reads TGTGCCAGCAGCTTAGTGAACATCCAAGAGACCCAGTACTTC.

This clone was counted a few times. The chain couples TRBV11-2 to TRBJ1-1, with unresolved D. CDR1 is SGHAT, CDR2 FQNNGV, per germline. V dropped 3 bases and J dropped 1 base, with 6 bases sitting between them. The CDR3 totals 13 residues. The CDR3 here is CASSFNWNTEAFF. The CDR3 DNA sequence: TGTGCCAGCAGCTTCAACTGGAACACTGAAGCTTTCTTT.

The V call is TRBV2, the J call TRBJ2-1; no clear D. The CDR3 covers 12 residues. Germline lookup yields CDR1 SNHLY and CDR2 FYNNEI. The germline V and J ends were trimmed by 7 bases and 7 bases, with 11 bases remaining between them. The CDR3 spells CASMLGRNEQFF. The CDR3, as DNA: TGTGCCAGCATGCTGGGCAGGAATGAGCAGTTCTTC.

The chain carries TRBV19 and TRBJ1-2, with D perhaps matching TRBD1 (6 bases). The CDR3 spans 14 residues. Germline V gives CDR1 LNHDA, CDR2 SQIVND (reference sequence). Trimming shortened V by 2 bases and J by 3 bases, and 10 bases separated the two germline ends. CDR3 DNA: TGTGCCAGTAGTATAACAGGGTCGGACTATGGCTACACCTTC. This sequence encodes CASSITGSDYGYTF.